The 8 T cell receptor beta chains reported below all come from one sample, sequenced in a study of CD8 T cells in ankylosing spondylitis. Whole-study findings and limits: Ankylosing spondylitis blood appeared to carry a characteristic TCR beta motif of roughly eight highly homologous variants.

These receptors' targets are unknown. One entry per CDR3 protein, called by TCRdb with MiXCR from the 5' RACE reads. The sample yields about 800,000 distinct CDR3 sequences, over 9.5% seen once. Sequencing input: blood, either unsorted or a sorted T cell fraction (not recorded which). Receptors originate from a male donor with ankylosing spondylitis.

This CDR3 is CASSFHGQGGSPLHF. The CDR3 DNA sequence: TGTGCCAGCAGTTTCCATGGTCAGGGCGGGTCACCCCTCCACTTT. The rearrangement links TRBV6-5 to TRBJ1-6; a possible D gene is TRBD1 (5 bases). Germline CDR1 reads MNHEY; CDR2 reads SVGAGI. The CDR3 is 15 residues long. V lost 4 bases and J lost 10, with 17 bases in between.

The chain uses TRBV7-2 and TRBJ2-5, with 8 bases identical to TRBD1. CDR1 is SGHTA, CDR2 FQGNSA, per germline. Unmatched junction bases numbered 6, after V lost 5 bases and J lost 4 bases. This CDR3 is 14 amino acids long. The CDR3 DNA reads TGTGCCAGCAGCCAAAACAGGGGGTCAGAGACCCAGTACTTC. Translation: CASSQNRGSETQYF.

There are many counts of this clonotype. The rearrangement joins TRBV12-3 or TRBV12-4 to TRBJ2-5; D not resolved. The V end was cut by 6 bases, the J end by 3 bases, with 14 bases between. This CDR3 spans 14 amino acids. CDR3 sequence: CASSDNVDEETQYF. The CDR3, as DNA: TGTGCCAGCAGCGACAACGTCGACGAAGAGACCCAGTACTTC.

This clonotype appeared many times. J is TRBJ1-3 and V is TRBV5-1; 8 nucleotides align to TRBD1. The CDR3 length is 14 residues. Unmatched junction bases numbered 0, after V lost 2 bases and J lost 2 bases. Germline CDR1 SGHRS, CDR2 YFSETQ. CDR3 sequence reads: CASSLQGAGNTIYF. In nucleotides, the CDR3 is TGCGCCAGCAGCTTACAGGGGGCTGGAAACACCATATATTTT.

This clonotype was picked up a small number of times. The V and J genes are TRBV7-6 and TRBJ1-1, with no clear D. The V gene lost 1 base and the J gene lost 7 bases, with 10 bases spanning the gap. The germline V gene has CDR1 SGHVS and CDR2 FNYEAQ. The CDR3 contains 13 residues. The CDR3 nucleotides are TGTGCCAGCAGCTTAGAGGTCTCCGGTGAAGCTTTCTTT. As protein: CASSLEVSGEAFF.

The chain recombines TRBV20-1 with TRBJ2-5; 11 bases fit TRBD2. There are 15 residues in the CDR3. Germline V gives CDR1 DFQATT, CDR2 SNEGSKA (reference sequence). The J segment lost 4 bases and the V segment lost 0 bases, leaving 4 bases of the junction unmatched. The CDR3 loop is CSARDLTSGRETQYF. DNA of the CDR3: TGCAGTGCTAGAGATCTCACTAGCGGGAGAGAGACCCAGTACTTC.

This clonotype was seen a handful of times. CDR3 protein: CASSSRGGLGNEQFF. The DNA for the CDR3 is TGTGCCAGCAGCTCGCGGGGGGGCCTTGGCAATGAGCAGTTCTTC. The chain has TRBV7-9 and TRBJ2-1; 9 bases are shared with TRBD2. Trimming at V came to 4 bases and at J to 6 bases, leaving 7 bases not matched to a gene. Germline loops: CDR1 SEHNR, CDR2 FQNEAQ (reference sequence). The CDR3 is 15 amino acids. Complete variable domain (other parts from reference TRBV7-9 and TRBJ2-1): DTGVSQNPRHKITKRGQNVTFRCDPISEHNRLYWYRQTLGQGPEFLTYFQNEAQLEKSRLLSDRFSAERPKGSFSTLEIQRTEQGDSAMYLCASSSRGGLGNEQFFGPGTRLTVL.

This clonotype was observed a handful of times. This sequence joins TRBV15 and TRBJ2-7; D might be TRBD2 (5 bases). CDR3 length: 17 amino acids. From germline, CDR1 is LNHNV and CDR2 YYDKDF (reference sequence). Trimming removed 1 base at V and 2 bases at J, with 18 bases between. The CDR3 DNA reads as TGTGCCACCAGCAGAGGGGCCTCGAGGGAGAAGACCTACGAGCAGTACTTC. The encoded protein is CATSRGASREKTYEQYF.